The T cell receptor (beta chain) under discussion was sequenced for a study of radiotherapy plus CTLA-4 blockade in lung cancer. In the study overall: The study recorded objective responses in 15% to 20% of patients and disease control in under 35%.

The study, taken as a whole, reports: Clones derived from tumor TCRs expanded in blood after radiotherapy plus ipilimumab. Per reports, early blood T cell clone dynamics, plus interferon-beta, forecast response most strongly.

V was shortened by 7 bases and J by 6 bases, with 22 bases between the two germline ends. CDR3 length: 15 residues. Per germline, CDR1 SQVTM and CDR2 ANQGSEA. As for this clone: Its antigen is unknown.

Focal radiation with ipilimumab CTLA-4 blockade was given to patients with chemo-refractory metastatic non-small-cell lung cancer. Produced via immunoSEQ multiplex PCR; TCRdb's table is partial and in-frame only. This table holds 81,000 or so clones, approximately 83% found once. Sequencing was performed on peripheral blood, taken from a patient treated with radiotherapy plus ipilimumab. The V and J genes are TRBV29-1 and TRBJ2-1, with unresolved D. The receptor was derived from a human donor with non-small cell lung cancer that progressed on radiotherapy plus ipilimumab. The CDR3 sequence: CSATDPLRLGNEQFF. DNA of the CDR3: TGCAGCGCGACCGATCCCCTCCGTCTTGGCAATGAGCAGTTCTTC.